The 11 T cell receptor beta chains reported below all come from one sample, sequenced in a study of T cell repertoires in ileal Crohn's disease (dated by TCRdb to the late 2010s). Libraries were constructed by the immunoSEQ multiplex PCR assay. This immuneACCESS table, as held by TCRdb, lists in-frame sequences with V and J called but not all clones. Of the missing ones, under half trace to an unresolved V gene in checked studies; the others have no known cause. Across this sample there are around 4,100 clones, with about 79% seen only once. The leading ten clones occupy approximately 16% of the sample. The specimen sequenced was ileal tissue. These receptors all come from an adult with Crohn's disease.

The J gene is TRBJ1-5, the V gene TRBV6-1; D gene unclear. This CDR3 has 14 amino acids. The germline V gene encodes CDR1 MNHNS and CDR2 SASEGT. Trimming left V 4 bases short and J 4 bases short, with 11 bases between. CDR3 sequence: CASSVYRGNQPQHF. Here the CDR3 DNA reads TGTGCCAGCAGTGTCTATCGAGGTAATCAGCCCCAGCATTTT.

The J gene is TRBJ2-2, the V gene TRBV5-4; 7 bases map to TRBD2. CDR3 length: 17 residues. The V segment lost 1 base and the J segment 0 bases; nucleotides outside the gene matches: 6. Germline V lookup: CDR1 SGHNT, CDR2 YYREEE (reference sequence). Here the CDR3 reads CASSLSSAGTNTGELFF. The CDR3 nucleotides read TGTGCCAGCAGCTTGAGCTCAGCGGGAACGAACACCGGGGAGCTGTTTTTT.

The chain carries TRBV28 and TRBJ1-3; D unclear. Per the germline V gene, CDR1 is MDHEN and CDR2 is SYDVKM. The CDR3 length is 16 residues. V gave up 3 bases and J gave up 1 base, with 13 bases separating them. CDR3 in amino acids: CASSLGIAGSGNTIYF. The DNA for the CDR3 is TGTGCCAGCAGTTTGGGTATCGCAGGTTCTGGAAACACCATATATTTT.

In this sample, this clone turned up a few times. The chain has TRBV5-1 and TRBJ2-1, with D unclear. This CDR3 spans 12 amino acids. CDR1 is SGHRS and CDR2 is YFSETQ in the germline V gene. With 0 bases removed from V and 7 bases from J, the gap between germline ends came to 5 bases. In DNA form, the CDR3 reads TGCGCCAGCAGCTTGGCCAGGAATGAGCAGTTCTTC. Encoded protein: CASSLARNEQFF. Full variable domain (missing parts from reference TRBV5-1 and TRBJ2-1): KAGVTQTPRYLIKTRGQQVTLSCSPISGHRSVSWYQQTPGQGLQFLFEYFSETQRNKGNFPGRFSGRQFSNSRSEMNVSTLELGDSALYLCASSLARNEQFFGPGTRLTVL.

The J gene is TRBJ2-7, the V gene TRBV29-1, with TRBD1 as a possible D gene (6 bases). The CDR3 extends over 13 amino acids. V lost 1 base to trimming and J lost 3 bases, with 10 bases between them. Germline V gene lookup returns CDR1 SQVTM and CDR2 ANQGSEA. CDR3 residues: CSVEVAGDYEQYF. CDR3 nucleotide sequence: TGCAGCGTTGAAGTGGCAGGGGACTACGAGCAGTACTTC.

The chain uses TRBV9 and TRBJ2-5; 10 bases map to TRBD2. Per the germline V gene, CDR1 is SGDLS and CDR2 is YYNGEE. The trim removed 3 bases at V and 3 bases at J, leaving 2 bases unmatched. The CDR3 totals 14 residues. CDR3 sequence (DNA): TGTGCCAGCAGCGCGGGACTAGCGAAAGAGACCCAGTACTTC. Translated, it gives CASSAGLAKETQYF.

This clone showed up just once. The V gene is TRBV4-1, the J gene TRBJ1-1, with 7 bases identical to TRBD1. Germline CDR1 and CDR2: MGHRA and YSYEKL. J was trimmed by 7 bases and V by 5 bases; bases with no gene match: 10. The CDR3 covers 14 residues. The CDR3 here is CASSLRQGRGEAFF. The CDR3 coding sequence is TGCGCCAGCAGCTTGCGACAGGGAAGAGGTGAAGCTTTCTTT.

The chain uses TRBV29-1 and TRBJ1-1; D remains unclear. CDR3 length: 13 residues. Germline V gene sequence: CDR1 SQVTM, CDR2 ANQGSEA. V was cut by 7 bases and J by 1 base, with 13 bases left in between. This chain's CDR3 is CSAKAAGNTEAFF. The CDR3 DNA follows: TGCAGCGCCAAAGCGGCAGGGAACACTGAAGCTTTCTTT. The full variable domain, in which reference TRBV29-1 and TRBJ1-1 provide the parts outside the CDR3, is SAVISQKPSRDICQRGTSLTIQCQVDSQVTMMFWYRQQPGQSLTLIATANQGSEATYESGFVIDKFPISRPNLTFSTLTVSNMSPEDSSIYLCSAKAAGNTEAFFGQGTRLTVV.

This clone showed up just a few times. The gene calls are TRBV27 and TRBJ1-6, with unresolved D. The CDR3 runs 12 residues. Looked up from germline, CDR1 is MNHEY and CDR2 is SMNVEV (reference sequence). V was pared by 6 bases and J by 6 bases, with 6 bases between. CDR3 coding DNA: TGTGCCAGCAGCGGGATTAATTCACCCCTCCACTTT. This codes for CASSGINSPLHF.

This clone was recorded once. This chain links TRBV19 with TRBJ2-1, with 8 bases fitting TRBD2. Germline loops: CDR1 LNHDA, CDR2 SQIVND (reference sequence). The CDR3 consists of 14 residues. The ends lost 5 bases at V and 6 bases at J; junction bases unmatched: 6. Here the CDR3 DNA reads TGTGCCAGTAGTCCCTCGGGAGGGGCCAATGAGCAGTTCTTC. Translated, it gives CASSPSGGANEQFF.

This clone turned up a few times. The chain employs TRBV5-4 and TRBJ2-5; D remains ambiguous. The germline V gene encodes CDR1 SGHNT and CDR2 YYREEE (reference sequence). Trimming pared 1 base from V and 3 bases from J, leaving 13 bases between. This CDR3 has 15 residues. The CDR3: CASSLWLVKEETQYF. The CDR3 nucleotides read TGTGCCAGCAGCTTGTGGTTAGTGAAAGAAGAGACCCAGTACTTC.